The present T cell receptor beta chain was sequenced within a study of blood T cell repertoires in COVID-19. The V segment lost 8 bases and the J segment 5 bases; nucleotides outside the gene matches: 14. Germline V gene data show CDR1 as MNHEY and CDR2 as SVGAGI. The CDR3 extends over 15 amino acids. Source study methods: Scientists estimated how many nucleated cells there were by amplifying reference gene primers. Data came from immunoSEQ multiplex PCR; TCRdb stores just in-frame clones and leaves some out. V, J and clone size are taken as reported in that table, and D and trimming were inferred from the DNA itself. The table has over 150,000 clones, just under 90% seen once.

This TCR was recovered from a woman under 30 who had recovered from COVID-19. Sequenced input: peripheral blood. The chain joins TRBV6-5 to TRBJ2-5, with TRBD2 identical over 7 bases. The DNA for the CDR3 is TGTGCCAGCTTGGGCGGATGGGCGGGAGAGGAGACCCAGTACTTC. It is translated as CASLGGWAGEETQYF.